The 27 T cell receptor beta chains below all came from one sample that was sequenced in a study of blood T cell repertoires in COVID-19. Using immunoSEQ multiplex PCR, the repertoire was profiled, and TCRdb retains in-frame clones only, with some absent. There are roughly 180,000 clones in the sample; roughly 79% occur only once, and about 10% lies in the top ten. Sample: peripheral blood. Receptor source: a woman in her forties with COVID-19, enrolled during active disease.

V is TRBV19 and J is TRBJ2-2; a weak D match, TRBD2 (6 bases). The V end lost 6 bases, the J end lost 4 bases, and 12 bases lay between the germline ends. Germline CDR1 and CDR2: LNHDA and SQIVND (reference sequence). The CDR3 extends over 14 amino acids. The CDR3: CASRRGGATGELFF. In DNA form, the CDR3 reads TGTGCCAGTAGAAGGGGCGGGGCCACCGGGGAGCTGTTTTTT.

V usage is TRBV27 and J usage is TRBJ2-7; 11 positions agree with TRBD2. V shed 4 bases and J 4 bases; nucleotides not matched to a gene: 3. The CDR3 is made up of 14 amino acids. Germline CDR1 and CDR2: MNHEY and SMNVEV (reference sequence). The CDR3 bases are TGTGCCAGCAGTTCCGGACTAGCGGGTTACGAGCAGTACTTC. It encodes CASSSGLAGYEQYF.

This chain connects TRBV27 to TRBJ2-6; tentatively, D is TRBD1 (5 bases). V gave up 4 bases and J gave up 4 bases, with 17 bases separating them. The CDR3 covers 17 residues. Germline V gene lookup returns CDR1 MNHEY and CDR2 SMNVEV (reference sequence). In DNA form, the CDR3 reads TGTGCCAGCAGTTGGAAGGGGCTGGGTGTCGGGGCCAACGTCCTGACTTTC. Protein sequence: CASSWKGLGVGANVLTF.

V usage is TRBV7-9 and J usage is TRBJ1-6, with a tentative D call TRBD1 (6 bases). The V end lost 4 bases, the J end lost 7 bases, and 11 bases lay between the germline ends. Germline CDR1 and CDR2: SEHNR and FQNEAQ (reference sequence). The CDR3 has 14 amino acids. CDR3 sequence reads: CASSSGTRNSPLHF. The CDR3 coding sequence is TGTGCCAGCAGCTCGGGGACACGGAATTCACCCCTCCACTTT.

A few counts support this clone. The J gene is TRBJ2-1, the V gene TRBV30; TRBD2 matches 7 bases. The CDR3 has 15 residues. The germline CDR1 and CDR2 sequences are GTSNPN and SVGIG (reference sequence). The ends lost 0 bases at V and 4 bases at J; junction bases unmatched: 6. CDR3 DNA: TGTGCCTGGAGTGTTCGTCTAGCGGATTACAATGAGCAGTTCTTC. This encodes CAWSVRLADYNEQFF.

V usage is TRBV28 and J usage is TRBJ1-6; possibly TRBD1 for D (6 bases). Germline CDR1 MDHEN, CDR2 SYDVKM. V shed 4 bases and J shed 0 bases, with 16 bases lying between them. The CDR3 covers 18 residues. The CDR3 DNA follows: TGTGCCAGCAGTTGGGGGACAAGTCAAAGCTCCTATAATTCACCCCTCCACTTT. Residues: CASSWGTSQSSYNSPLHF.

The CDR3 reads CASSYGGQGQETQYF. The CDR3 DNA follows: TGTGCCAGCAGTTACGGGGGCCAAGGCCAAGAGACCCAGTACTTC. The gene calls are TRBV6-5 and TRBJ2-5; tentative D call: TRBD1 (6 bases). Germline lookup yields CDR1 MNHEY and CDR2 SVGAGI. CDR3 length: 15 residues. The V gene lost 2 bases and the J gene lost 1 base, with 11 bases spanning the gap.

V is TRBV7-9 and J is TRBJ2-3, with 7 bases aligning to TRBD2. Germline V gene sequence: CDR1 SEHNR, CDR2 FQNEAQ (reference sequence). This CDR3 spans 15 amino acids. V shed 5 bases and J 2 bases; nucleotides not matched to a gene: 7. In DNA form, the CDR3 reads TGTGCCAGCAGCACCGGGACTACCCACACAGATACGCAGTATTTT. Residues: CASSTGTTHTDTQYF.

The V and J genes are TRBV5-6 and TRBJ2-5, with a weak D call TRBD1 (6 bases). The V end lost 2 bases, the J end lost 2 bases, and 19 bases lay between the germline ends. The CDR3 consists of 17 residues. Germline V gene data show CDR1 as SGHDT and CDR2 as YYEEEE. The CDR3 here is CASSFRLGGSPQETQYF. Written as DNA, the CDR3 is TGTGCCAGCAGCTTTCGTCTTGGGGGCAGCCCACAAGAGACCCAGTACTTC.

The chain recombines TRBV4-1 with TRBJ1-2; 8 bases match TRBD1. J lost 7 bases, V lost 1 base, and 14 bases had no gene match. The CDR3 has 17 residues. Germline assignment: CDR1 MGHRA and CDR2 YSYEKL. The CDR3, as DNA: TGCGCCAGCAGCCAAGTAGGGCAGGGGGCCCCAAGGGTTGGCTACACCTTC. Translated: CASSQVGQGAPRVGYTF.

The J gene is TRBJ2-7, the V gene TRBV7-9, with TRBD1 matching over 7 bases. The length of the CDR3 is 16 residues. Germline V CDR1 and CDR2: SEHNR, FQNEAQ (reference sequence). V shed 1 base, J shed 0 bases, and the junction held 6 bases outside the gene matches. For the CDR3, the DNA is TGTGCCAGCAGCTTAGTACCGGGACAGAGCTCCTACGAGCAGTACTTC. It encodes CASSLVPGQSSYEQYF.

This clone was seen only a few times. The chain uses TRBV7-8 and TRBJ1-4; D perhaps matches TRBD1 (6 bases). The CDR3 extends over 15 amino acids. V was clipped by 5 bases and J by 0 bases, with 10 bases between them. Germline CDR1 is SGHVS and CDR2 is FQNEAQ. In DNA form, the CDR3 reads TGTGCCAGCAGCCCAACAGGGACAACTAATGAAAAACTGTTTTTT. Translation gives CASSPTGTTNEKLFF.

The gene calls are TRBV7-9 and TRBJ1-2; 7 bases align to TRBD1. V gave up 5 bases and J gave up 3 bases; unmatched junction bases: 3. Per the germline V gene, CDR1 is SEHNR and CDR2 is FQNEAQ (reference sequence). This CDR3 is 13 amino acids long. CDR3 sequence reads: CASSPGQYYGYTF. The CDR3 DNA reads as TGTGCCAGCAGCCCGGGACAGTACTATGGCTACACCTTC.

The chain joins TRBV6-5 to TRBJ2-3; D is perhaps TRBD2 (6 bases). Germline values: CDR1 MNHEY, CDR2 SVGAGI. The CDR3 totals 15 residues. V lost 4 bases, J lost 0 bases, and 11 bases lay in between. In DNA, the CDR3 is TGTGCCAGCAGTTTCGGGGGATTGAGCACAGATACGCAGTATTTT. Translating it yields CASSFGGLSTDTQYF.

This sequence joins TRBV21-1 and TRBJ2-5; the table's TRBD2 call for D was not verified on the DNA. TRBV21-1 has pseudogene status. The CDR3 loop spans 18 amino acids. CDR3 nucleotides: TGTGCCAGCAAGAGACTAGCGGGGGGCGGAATAAACCAAGAGACCCAGTACTTC. This encodes CASKRLAGGGINQETQYF.

The chain recombines TRBV9 with TRBJ2-1; tentatively, D is TRBD2 (6 bases). The CDR3 covers 15 residues. V lost 0 bases and J lost 8, with 15 bases in between. In germline, CDR1 is SGDLS, CDR2 YYNGEE. The CDR3 DNA reads TGTGCCAGCAGCGTAGGGACTACATCCAAGGATGAGCAGTTCTTC. This sequence encodes CASSVGTTSKDEQFF.

The V gene is TRBV9, the J gene TRBJ2-6, with D possibly matching TRBD2 (6 bases). The CDR3 runs to 19 residues. The germline V gene has CDR1 SGDLS and CDR2 YYNGEE. The ends were cut back, 0 bases at V and 1 base at J, with 17 bases in the middle. In nucleotides, the CDR3 is TGTGCCAGCAGCGTAGACGGCGAGTTGGGGGGTTCTGGGGCCAACGTCCTGACTTTC. This codes for CASSVDGELGGSGANVLTF.

This clone showed up just once. As DNA, the CDR3 is TGTGCCAGCAGTTTCCCCGCGCACAATGAGCAGTTCTTC. Amino acid sequence: CASSFPAHNEQFF. The V gene is TRBV28, the J gene TRBJ2-1; D gene ambiguous. Trimming removed 3 bases at V and 5 bases at J, with 8 bases between. The CDR3 covers 13 residues. Per germline, CDR1 MDHEN and CDR2 SYDVKM.

The chain joins TRBV29-1 to TRBJ2-5; 7 bases match TRBD2. The CDR3 totals 14 residues. Germline CDR1 SQVTM, CDR2 ANQGSEA. V was clipped by 1 base and J by 5 bases; unmatched bases: 7. The CDR3 bases are TGCAGCGTTGAAGCCGGGACTATTTGGGAGACCCAGTACTTC. This translates into CSVEAGTIWETQYF.

V usage is TRBV19 and J usage is TRBJ1-1; D remains unclear. Germline loops: CDR1 LNHDA, CDR2 SQIVND (reference sequence). This CDR3 has 16 residues. Trimming stripped 3 bases from V and 2 bases from J, with 16 bases between. The CDR3 DNA reads TGTGCCAGTAGTATCCCCGCCGGGGTACCAAACACTGAAGCTTTCTTT. This gives the protein CASSIPAGVPNTEAFF.

The rearrangement links TRBV7-2 to TRBJ1-6; D is undetermined. CDR1 and CDR2 from the germline V gene are SGHTA and FQGNSA. The CDR3 runs to 16 residues. Trimming took 1 base from V and 0 from J, leaving 7 bases between them. The DNA for the CDR3 is TGTGCCAGCAGCTTAGTGGTCAGCTCCTATAATTCACCCCTCCACTTT. Translation: CASSLVVSSYNSPLHF.

This clone was recorded only once. CDR3 residues: CASSYSGKQETQYF. The CDR3 nucleotides are TGTGCCAGCAGTTACTCTGGCAAACAAGAGACCCAGTACTTC. The rearrangement links TRBV6-5 to TRBJ2-5; no clear D gene. CDR1 MNHEY and CDR2 SVGAGI come from the germline V gene. The CDR3 is made up of 14 amino acids. V lost 0 bases and J 2 bases, leaving 7 bases between the germline ends.

The chain has TRBV7-6 and TRBJ2-2; 10 nucleotides align to TRBD2. The CDR3 runs 17 residues. The V segment lost 4 bases and the J segment 1 base; nucleotides outside the gene matches: 6. Germline loops: CDR1 SGHVS, CDR2 FNYEAQ. In DNA, the CDR3 is TGTGCCAGCAGCTATGGGCTAGCGGGGGAGAACACCGGGGAGCTGTTTTTT. It encodes CASSYGLAGENTGELFF. The full variable domain, completed using reference TRBV7-6 and TRBJ2-2, is GAGVSQSPRYKVTKRGQDVALRCDPISGHVSLYWYRQALGQGPEFLTYFNYEAQQDKSGLPNDRFSAERPEGSISTLTIQRTEQRDSAMYRCASSYGLAGENTGELFFGEGSRLTVL.

The rearrangement joins TRBV9 to TRBJ2-5; 9 bases match TRBD1. V trimming: 6 bases; J trimming: 5 bases; junction bases outside the gene matches: 8. The CDR3 has 14 residues. From germline, CDR1 is SGDLS and CDR2 YYNGEE. The CDR3 DNA reads TGTGCCAGCAACGGACAGGGGAATTGGGAGACCCAGTACTTC. Amino acids: CASNGQGNWETQYF.

The chain carries TRBV3-1 (or the pseudogene TRBV3-2) and TRBJ1-5; D remains unclear. The V and J ends lost 4 bases and 5 bases respectively, with 9 bases between them. CDR1 is LGHDT, CDR2 YNNKEL, per germline (reference sequence). This CDR3 is built from 13 residues. The CDR3: CASSRREDQPQHF. In DNA form, the CDR3 reads TGTGCCAGCAGCCGCCGGGAAGATCAGCCCCAGCATTTT.

This clone occurred once. This rearrangement joins TRBV3-1 (or the pseudogene TRBV3-2) to TRBJ2-2; D possibly corresponds to TRBD2 (6 bases). V was pared by 3 bases and J by 3 bases, with 14 bases between. Germline V lookup: CDR1 LGHDT, CDR2 YNNKEL (reference sequence). There are 16 residues in the CDR3. This CDR3 reads CASSQQGGPYTGELFF. In DNA, the CDR3 is TGTGCCAGCAGCCAGCAGGGAGGCCCTTACACCGGGGAGCTGTTTTTT.

The rearrangement joins TRBV6-5 to TRBJ2-1; 7 nucleotides agree with TRBD2. Germline V lookup: CDR1 MNHEY, CDR2 SVGAGI. This CDR3 has 13 amino acids. With V trimmed by 6 bases and J by 8 bases, 7 bases remained unmatched. CDR3 sequence reads: CASSPTSNDEQFF. CDR3 nucleotides: TGTGCCAGCAGCCCGACTAGCAACGATGAGCAGTTCTTC.